This T cell receptor (beta chain) originates from a study of CD8 T cells in ankylosing spondylitis. Regarding the study as a whole: Disease-linked clones reportedly showed significant enrichment in matched ankylosing spondylitis synovial fluid.

The TCR beta libraries were generated through quantitative 5'-RACE incorporating molecular barcodes. TCRdb reprocessed the 5' RACE reads with MiXCR, giving one entry per CDR3 protein. The profile shows 350,000 to 450,000 distinct CDR3 sequences, roughly 22% of them singletons. The V gene lost 1 base and the J gene lost 0 bases, with 10 bases spanning the gap. CDR3 length: 16 residues. Germline V gene sequence: CDR1 LNHDA, CDR2 SQIVND (reference sequence). To note about this clonotype: Its antigen is as yet unknown.

Sequences were obtained from blood, either unsorted or a sorted T cell fraction (not recorded which). The chain recombines TRBV19 with TRBJ2-1; D is unclear. This receptor was obtained from a male donor with ankylosing spondylitis or in good health (not recorded which). The CDR3 bases are TGTGCCAGTAGTATAGGTAGGGAAAGCTCCTACAATGAGCAGTTCTTC. Translation: CASSIGRESSYNEQFF.